This T cell receptor (beta chain) comes out of a study of CD8+ T cells in alopecia areata. General study points: In lesional scalp, particularly from alopecia totalis/universalis, clonality was higher than in normal scalp. When scalp samples are sequenced, resident alphabeta T cells of normal skin are also captured.

Concerning this clone itself: The antigen is not known.

Germline V gene sequence: CDR1 GTSNPN, CDR2 SVGIG (reference sequence). Trimming shortened V by 1 base and J by 9 bases, and 10 bases separated the two germline ends. The CDR3 runs 12 residues. After isolation, RNA underwent reverse transcription to generate cDNA as the sequencing template. Clones were read by immunoSEQ multiplex PCR, and TCRdb kept only the in-frame ones, dropping some. Of approximately 180,000 clones in the sample, 63% were seen once. Sorted out of PBMCs were CD4+ T cells and CD8+ T cells. This rearrangement joins TRBV30 to TRBJ1-5; D is ambiguous. This receptor was taken from a human donor with alopecia areata. This specimen consisted of CD4+ T cells sorted from blood, obtained at week 0. The CDR3 sequence is CAWSGQAGPQHF. CDR3 in DNA: TGTGCCTGGAGTGGTCAGGCTGGGCCCCAGCATTTT.